The next 12 T cell receptor beta chains were all read from a single sample in a study of shared clonotypes between healthy human individuals. Profiling relied on immunoSEQ multiplex PCR, and the TCRdb table lists in-frame clones only, not all of them. Of some 530,000 clones listed, around 73% are singletons. The material sequenced was PBMCs. These receptors were obtained from a woman aged 40 to 49 in good health. Some clones in this sample may be carry-over from other donors' samples.

This CDR3 reads CASSFRVDNEQFF. CDR3 nucleotides: TGTGCCAGCAGCTTCCGCGTAGACAATGAGCAGTTCTTC. The genes are TRBV7-2 and TRBJ2-1; no firm D call. V was cut by 3 bases and J by 5 bases, with 8 bases left in between. The germline V gene encodes CDR1 SGHTA and CDR2 FQGNSA. The length of the CDR3 is 13 residues.

This chain uses TRBV15 with TRBJ2-7; D is undetermined. Trimming stripped 5 bases from V and 7 bases from J, with 15 bases between. The CDR3 has 13 amino acids. Germline V lookup: CDR1 LNHNV, CDR2 YYDKDF (reference sequence). For the CDR3, the DNA is TGTGCCACCAGCCCTCCTCGAGGTGGAGAGCAGTACTTC. It specifies CATSPPRGGEQYF.

This sequence joins TRBV7-8 and TRBJ2-7; D possibly corresponds to TRBD1 (5 bases). Trimming pared 4 bases from V and 3 bases from J, leaving 16 bases between. CDR1 is SGHVS, CDR2 FQNEAQ, per germline. The CDR3 is 15 residues long. CDR3 bases: TGTGCCAGCAGCTCCCTGTGGGGCCCAGGCTACGAGCAGTACTTC. Residues: CASSSLWGPGYEQYF.

This clone was seen ten or more times. V and J are TRBV7-2 and TRBJ2-1, with TRBD2 identical over 9 bases. Unmatched junction bases numbered 9, after V lost 3 bases and J lost 0 bases. The CDR3 extends over 18 amino acids. The germline V gene has CDR1 SGHTA and CDR2 FQGNSA. The CDR3 DNA follows: TGTGCCAGCAGCTTGTGGCTAGCGGGGCAGAGCTCCTACAATGAGCAGTTCTTC. This sequence encodes CASSLWLAGQSSYNEQFF.

This rearrangement joins TRBV7-9 to TRBJ2-5; unclear D gene. Trimming shortened V by 0 bases and J by 2 bases, and 10 bases separated the two germline ends. The V gene's germline CDR1 is SEHNR and CDR2 FQNEAQ (reference sequence). The CDR3 length is 15 residues. In DNA form, the CDR3 reads TGTGCCAGCAGCTTAGCCGTGATTACTCAAGAGACCCAGTACTTC. Its protein product is CASSLAVITQETQYF.

This chain links TRBV15 with TRBJ1-2; D gene uncertain. Per germline, CDR1 LNHNV and CDR2 YYDKDF (reference sequence). The CDR3 has 15 amino acids. Trimming removed 0 bases at V and 2 bases at J, with 10 bases between. CDR3 region: CATSRDLTGNYGYTF. The CDR3 DNA follows: TGTGCCACCAGCAGAGATCTCACGGGGAACTATGGCTACACCTTC.

This sequence joins TRBV7-2 and TRBJ1-2; 9 bases are shared with TRBD1. With V trimmed by 5 bases and J by 1 base, 2 bases remained unmatched. Germline-derived CDR1 and CDR2 are SGHTA and FQGNSA. The CDR3 totals 14 residues. The CDR3, as DNA: TGTGCCAGCAGCGGGACAGGGATTAACTATGGCTACACCTTC. This translates into CASSGTGINYGYTF.

This clone was observed a single time. The V call is TRBV5-1, the J call TRBJ2-2, with 7 positions matching TRBD1. Germline CDR1 and CDR2: SGHRS and YFSETQ. Trimming removed 3 bases from V and 0 bases from J; junction bases left unmatched: 2. The CDR3 is made up of 15 amino acids. The CDR3 region is CASSYRGANTGELFF. Here the CDR3 DNA reads TGCGCCAGCAGCTACAGGGGAGCGAACACCGGGGAGCTGTTTTTT.

The chain is built from TRBV5-1 and TRBJ2-1; weak D call: TRBD2 (6 bases). The germline gives CDR1 SGHRS, CDR2 YFSETQ. The CDR3 loop spans 14 amino acids. V was trimmed by 2 bases and J by 13 bases, leaving 19 bases between them. CDR3 loop: CASSFGGGTFVQFF. For the CDR3, the DNA is TGCGCCAGCAGCTTTGGAGGCGGGACCTTCGTTCAGTTCTTC.

The chain joins TRBV7-3 to TRBJ1-1, with D unresolved. CDR3 length: 13 residues. The V and J ends lost 5 bases and 4 bases respectively, with 11 bases between them. The germline CDR1 and CDR2 sequences are SGHTA and FQGTGA. The CDR3 DNA is TGTGCCAGCAGCCCTGGACTTCCCACTGAAGCTTTCTTT. This encodes CASSPGLPTEAFF.

CDR3: CAWSLGVGNTIYF. Written as DNA, the CDR3 is TGTGCCTGGAGTTTAGGGGTTGGAAACACCATATATTTT. The chain is built from TRBV30 and TRBJ1-3, with D possibly TRBD1 on 5 matching bases. Germline V gene data show CDR1 as GTSNPN and CDR2 as SVGIG (reference sequence). The V gene lost 2 bases and the J gene lost 3 bases, with 8 bases spanning the gap. The CDR3 contains 13 residues.

Comments on this clone: At one end the junction does not follow the germline gene, possibly because of a read error. The chain carries TRBV18 and TRBJ1-2, with unresolved D. This CDR3 spans 13 amino acids. Germline V gene sequence: CDR1 KGHSH, CDR2 LQKENI. The CDR3 region has the DNA TGTGTCAGCTCACCACCGGAGCGTGTCGGCTACACCTTC. It encodes CVSSPPERVGYTF.